The 21 T cell receptor beta chains below were found in one sample sequenced in a study of T-cell memory formation after mild COVID-19. TCRdb analysed the 5' RACE reads with MiXCR anew, one entry per CDR3 protein. The sample holds roughly 80,000 distinct CDR3 sequences, around 14% seen once. The sequenced material came from PBMCs or a T cell subset sorted from them (not recorded which). The receptors shown here come from an adult woman who had mild COVID-19 (a few samples of this study predate the infection). Cell type and time point are not known.

Only one count was recorded for this clonotype. V gene TRBV20-1 combines with J gene TRBJ2-5; TRBD2 matches at 10 bases. This CDR3 comprises 14 residues. V shed 5 bases and J 2 bases; nucleotides not matched to a gene: 5. Germline V CDR1 and CDR2: DFQATT, SNEGSKA (reference sequence). The CDR3 DNA reads as TGCAGTGCTCGAGCGGGGGGGCGTCAAGAGACCCAGTACTTC. Its protein is CSARAGGRQETQYF.

The V and J genes are TRBV5-1 and TRBJ2-1; D is unresolved. V lost 0 bases and J 2 bases, leaving 3 bases between the germline ends. Germline V gives CDR1 SGHRS, CDR2 YFSETQ. The CDR3 loop spans 13 amino acids. The CDR3 here is CASSLGAYNEQFF. The CDR3, as DNA: TGCGCCAGCAGCTTGGGGGCCTACAATGAGCAGTTCTTC.

This clonotype was detected a few times. The gene calls are TRBV20-1 and TRBJ2-2; the match to TRBD2 covers 15 bases. The junction had 9 bases not matched to a gene; V was cut back by 0 bases and J by 4 bases. The CDR3 loop spans 19 amino acids. From germline, CDR1 is DFQATT and CDR2 SNEGSKA (reference sequence). The CDR3 here is CSARDGLAGGAGFTGELFF. For the CDR3, the DNA is TGCAGTGCTAGAGATGGACTAGCGGGAGGGGCTGGTTTCACCGGGGAGCTGTTTTTT.

This clonotype has just a few counts. The chain combines TRBV5-1 with TRBJ2-3; 11 nucleotides line up with TRBD2. Losses at the gene ends were 0 bases for V and 5 bases for J; bases not matched to a gene: 11. CDR1 is SGHRS, CDR2 YFSETQ, per germline. The CDR3 has 18 amino acids. In nucleotides, the CDR3 is TGCGCCAGCAGCTTGGCCCCCGCACTAGCGGGAGTACAAGATACGCAGTATTTT. It codes for CASSLAPALAGVQDTQYF. The entire variable domain, with the rest obtained from reference TRBV5-1 and TRBJ2-3, is as follows: KAGVTQTPRYLIKTRGQQVTLSCSPISGHRSVSWYQQTPGQGLQFLFEYFSETQRNKGNFPGRFSGRQFSNSRSEMNVSTLELGDSALYLCASSLAPALAGVQDTQYFGPGTRLTVL.

This clonotype was observed a handful of times. This sequence joins TRBV5-6 and TRBJ1-5; D is unclear. The V and J ends lost 0 bases and 6 bases respectively, with 13 bases between them. The CDR3 is 15 residues long. Germline loops: CDR1 SGHDT, CDR2 YYEEEE. This chain's CDR3 is CASSLAPGSSQPQHF. The CDR3, as DNA: TGTGCCAGCAGCTTGGCCCCGGGCAGTAGTCAGCCCCAGCATTTT.

This clonotype was seen only a few times. The chain is built from TRBV24-1 and TRBJ1-3; D call uncertain. Trimming shortened V by 5 bases and J by 4 bases, and 5 bases separated the two germline ends. The CDR3 covers 12 residues. Germline CDR1 and CDR2: KGHDR and SFDVKD. In DNA, the CDR3 is TGTGCCACCAGTGGAGGAGGAAACACCATATATTTT. This sequence encodes CATSGGGNTIYF.

This clonotype was detected a few times. The V gene is TRBV20-1, the J gene TRBJ1-4; TRBD1 aligns across 8 bases. J was trimmed by 0 bases and V by 6 bases; bases with no gene match: 3. The CDR3 loop spans 14 amino acids. CDR1 and CDR2 (germline): DFQATT, SNEGSKA (reference sequence). CDR3: CSAQTGATNEKLFF. The CDR3 DNA reads TGCAGTGCGCAGACAGGGGCAACTAATGAAAAACTGTTTTTT.

This clonotype was observed a handful of times. V usage is TRBV7-9 and J usage is TRBJ1-1, with D perhaps matching TRBD1 (6 bases). Looked up from germline, CDR1 is SEHNR and CDR2 is FQNEAQ (reference sequence). The CDR3 length is 12 residues. Trimming removed 4 bases from V and 10 bases from J, with 13 bases in between. The CDR3 nucleotides are TGTGCCAGCAGCTCCGGACAGTTGACAGCTTTCTTT. Residues: CASSSGQLTAFF.

In its sample, this clonotype was seen a few times. The genes are TRBV7-9 and TRBJ2-1; 8 bases line up with TRBD1. V lost 4 bases to trimming and J lost 5 bases; unmatched junction nucleotides: 10. Germline CDR1 and CDR2: SEHNR and FQNEAQ (reference sequence). This CDR3 comprises 16 residues. CDR3: CASSSSTGEAHNEQFF. CDR3 DNA sequence: TGTGCCAGCAGCTCCTCGACAGGGGAGGCCCACAATGAGCAGTTCTTC.

J is TRBJ2-5 and V is TRBV11-2; D unclear. Germline loops: CDR1 SGHAT, CDR2 FQNNGV. The V gene lost 0 bases and the J gene lost 1 base, with 6 bases spanning the gap. This CDR3 has 14 residues. The CDR3 DNA sequence: TGTGCCAGCAGCTTAGATCTAGGCCAAGAGACCCAGTACTTC. It codes for CASSLDLGQETQYF.

The CDR3: CASSRIEGELFF. CDR3 DNA: TGCGCCAGCAGTCGGATAGAGGGGGAGCTGTTTTTT. The V gene is TRBV4-1, the J gene TRBJ2-2; no clear D. This CDR3 has 12 residues. V was cut by 6 bases and J by 8 bases, with 10 bases left in between. From germline, CDR1 is MGHRA and CDR2 YSYEKL.

The V and J genes are TRBV12-3 or TRBV12-4 and TRBJ2-7; D perhaps matches TRBD1 (6 bases). CDR3 size: 13 residues. V gave up 6 bases and J gave up 6 bases, with 15 bases separating them. CDR3 protein: CASRVAGESEQYF. The CDR3 region has the DNA TGTGCCAGCAGGGTGGCAGGGGAATCCGAGCAGTACTTC.

A word on this clonotype: Sequence at one end of the junction differs from germline and may be a read error. The chain couples TRBV6-1 to TRBJ2-5; possible D gene TRBD1, 5 bases. The germline V gene encodes CDR1 MNHNS and CDR2 SASEGT. CDR3 length equals 11 residues. For the CDR3, the DNA is TGTGCCAGCAGTAGCCCCCAGGGATTTGACTTC. Protein product: CASSSPQGFDF.

V usage is TRBV12-3 or TRBV12-4 and J usage is TRBJ2-5; 7 bases align to TRBD1. V trimming: 5 bases; J trimming: 4 bases; junction bases outside the gene matches: 13. The CDR3 extends over 16 amino acids. This chain's CDR3 is CASSPQDRRPLETQYF. DNA for the CDR3: TGTGCCAGCAGTCCCCAGGACAGGCGTCCCCTAGAGACCCAGTACTTC.

The chain joins TRBV7-9 to TRBJ2-1; D is tentatively TRBD1 or TRBD2 (5 bases each). V was shortened by 4 bases and J by 5 bases, with 15 bases between the two germline ends. The CDR3 covers 15 residues. Germline CDR1 is SEHNR and CDR2 is FQNEAQ (reference sequence). The CDR3: CASSSGTTRDNEQFF. The CDR3 DNA reads TGTGCCAGCAGCTCCGGGACCACGAGGGACAATGAGCAGTTCTTC.

This clonotype was seen repeatedly, ten times or more. The rearrangement links TRBV20-1 to TRBJ2-1, with D possibly TRBD1 on 7 matching bases. CDR1 is DFQATT and CDR2 is SNEGSKA in the germline V gene (reference sequence). This CDR3 is built from 15 residues. V lost 0 bases and J lost 4, with 13 bases in between. The CDR3 DNA reads as TGCAGTGCTAGAGATTTCAGGGGGGAATACAATGAGCAGTTCTTC. Its protein product is CSARDFRGEYNEQFF.

The chain couples TRBV27 to TRBJ1-6; D is perhaps TRBD1 (5 bases). The CDR3 runs 17 residues. Germline-derived CDR1 and CDR2 are MNHEY and SMNVEV (reference sequence). V dropped 0 bases and J dropped 5 bases, with 14 bases sitting between them. The CDR3 coding sequence is TGTGCCAGCAGTTTATCCCACATAGGAGGGGATAATTCACCCCTCCACTTT. As protein: CASSLSHIGGDNSPLHF.

This clonotype was seen a few times. The V and J genes are TRBV9 and TRBJ2-1; D perhaps matches TRBD2 (7 bases). The CDR3 is made up of 16 amino acids. Germline V CDR1 and CDR2: SGDLS, YYNGEE. The V end lost 3 bases, the J end lost 4 bases, and 17 bases lay between the germline ends. CDR3 in DNA: TGTGCCAGCAGCGGTTTCGCCGGGGGGCTATACAATGAGCAGTTCTTC. This encodes CASSGFAGGLYNEQFF.

This clonotype was observed a few times. The J gene is TRBJ1-2, the V gene TRBV5-6; TRBD1 matches at 8 bases. From germline, CDR1 is SGHDT and CDR2 YYEEEE. V lost 4 bases to trimming and J lost 6 bases; unmatched junction nucleotides: 8. The CDR3 sequence is 14 residues long. CDR3 nucleotides: TGTGCCAGCAGCCCCAGGACAGGGAGGGATGGCTACACCTTC. As protein: CASSPRTGRDGYTF.

This chain uses TRBV5-1 with TRBJ1-1, with TRBD1 as a possible D gene (5 bases). There are 17 residues in the CDR3. Trimming took 0 bases from V and 0 from J, leaving 15 bases between them. Germline V CDR1 and CDR2: SGHRS, YFSETQ. CDR3 protein: CASSLGDYRPLNTEAFF. The CDR3, as DNA: TGCGCCAGCAGCTTGGGGGATTACAGGCCTTTGAACACTGAAGCTTTCTTT.

At least ten counts were recorded for this clonotype. J is TRBJ1-1 and V is TRBV4-2; no reliable D call. The CDR3 is 14 amino acids. The V gene lost 0 bases and the J gene lost 6 bases, with 11 bases spanning the gap. Germline values: CDR1 LGHNA, CDR2 YNFKEQ. CDR3 loop: CASSQDRSGPEAFF. In nucleotides, the CDR3 is TGTGCCAGCAGCCAAGATAGATCCGGACCTGAAGCTTTCTTT.